These 19 T cell receptor beta chains came from one sample sequenced in a study of T cell changes during pregnancy in multiple sclerosis. The method was immunoSEQ multiplex PCR; TCRdb's version includes in-frame clones alone and lacks a portion of them. This sample has over 90,000 clones; 90% occur once, and the top ten carry approximately 0.76%. The sequences come from peripheral blood, collected in the second trimester of pregnancy. The receptors shown here come from a female donor in good health, enrolled as a control in a pregnancy study.

The chain combines TRBV6-5 with TRBJ1-1; no definite D call. Germline V gene data show CDR1 as MNHEY and CDR2 as SVGAGI. The ends were cut back, 7 bases at V and 0 bases at J, with 12 bases in the middle. The CDR3 consists of 14 residues. In DNA form, the CDR3 reads TGTGCCAGCACCGGAGGGCGTCTGAACACTGAAGCTTTCTTT. Translated, it gives CASTGGRLNTEAFF.

This chain links TRBV5-1 with TRBJ2-7; the match to TRBD2 covers 7 bases. The CDR3 extends over 14 amino acids. The J segment lost 6 bases and the V segment lost 4 bases, leaving 10 bases of the junction unmatched. Germline CDR1 and CDR2: SGHRS and YFSETQ. This CDR3 is CASSGRAGGGEQYF. The CDR3 region has the DNA TGCGCCAGCAGCGGCAGGGCCGGCGGGGGCGAGCAGTACTTC.

The genes are TRBV29-1 and TRBJ1-2; possible D gene TRBD1, 6 bases. The CDR3 runs 14 residues. Germline V gene sequence: CDR1 SQVTM, CDR2 ANQGSEA. Trimming took 0 bases from V and 3 from J, leaving 11 bases between them. As DNA, the CDR3 is TGCAGCGTTGAAGAAGGGGGAGCTGACTATGGCTACACCTTC. Translating it yields CSVEEGGADYGYTF. The complete variable domain, with remaining parts taken from reference TRBV29-1 and TRBJ1-2, reads SAVISQKPSRDICQRGTSLTIQCQVDSQVTMMFWYRQQPGQSLTLIATANQGSEATYESGFVIDKFPISRPNLTFSTLTVSNMSPEDSSIYLCSVEEGGADYGYTFGSGTRLTVV.

This clone was seen only once. The chain has TRBV5-4 and TRBJ2-3; 11 bases fit TRBD2. This CDR3 is built from 15 residues. Germline V gene sequence: CDR1 SGHNT, CDR2 YYREEE (reference sequence). V shed 6 bases and J 4 bases; nucleotides not matched to a gene: 7. The CDR3 nucleotides are TGTGCCAGCACCCTCGGACTAGCGGGTTCAGATACGCAGTATTTT. This translates into CASTLGLAGSDTQYF.

CDR3 loop: CASRSGAGNTIYF. CDR3 coding DNA: TGTGCCAGCAGATCCGGGGCTGGAAACACCATATATTTT. The V and J genes are TRBV5-6 and TRBJ1-3; D gene uncertain. The germline V gene encodes CDR1 SGHDT and CDR2 YYEEEE. Trimming cost V 5 bases and J 2 bases, with 8 bases left between them. This CDR3 is 13 amino acids long.

This sequence joins TRBV30 and TRBJ1-4; 8 bases fit TRBD1. The V segment lost 2 bases and the J segment 6 bases; nucleotides outside the gene matches: 8. In germline, CDR1 is GTSNPN, CDR2 SVGIG (reference sequence). CDR3 size: 15 residues. This CDR3 is CAWSIQQGDDEKLFF. CDR3 nucleotide sequence: TGTGCCTGGAGTATACAACAGGGGGATGATGAAAAACTGTTTTTT.

This clone came up once. The chain is built from TRBV25-1 and TRBJ2-3; D may be TRBD1 (7 bases). CDR1 is MGHDK, CDR2 SYGVNS, per germline. V lost 8 bases and J lost 3, with 24 bases in between. The CDR3 is 17 amino acids. CDR3 nucleotides: TGTGCCAGCTCCCGGGGGCAGGGGGAGTTTTTGACAGATACGCAGTATTTT. It translates to CASSRGQGEFLTDTQYF.

This sequence joins TRBV11-3 and TRBJ2-7; D may be TRBD2 (5 bases). Germline V gene data show CDR1 as SGHNT and CDR2 as YENEEA. The CDR3 is 13 amino acids. Trimming pared 1 base from V and 5 bases from J, leaving 9 bases between. The CDR3 reads CASSLGGSNEQYF. CDR3 coding DNA: TGTGCCAGCAGCTTAGGCGGGTCTAACGAGCAGTACTTC.

V and J are TRBV6-5 and TRBJ2-5, with D possibly matching TRBD1 (7 bases). The germline CDR1 and CDR2 sequences are MNHEY and SVGAGI. Trimming took 7 bases from V and 5 from J, leaving 17 bases between them. There are 14 residues in the CDR3. The CDR3 here is CASTDPAGGETQYF. For the CDR3, the DNA is TGTGCCAGCACCGACCCGGCAGGGGGGGAGACCCAGTACTTC.

This chain links TRBV7-2 with TRBJ2-3; no reliable D call. V gave up 0 bases and J gave up 1 base, with 14 bases separating them. CDR3 length: 17 amino acids. Germline CDR1 is SGHTA and CDR2 is FQGNSA. The CDR3 spells CASSLASGLFGTDTQYF. For the CDR3, the DNA is TGTGCCAGCAGCTTAGCGTCAGGTCTTTTCGGCACAGATACGCAGTATTTT.

The rearrangement joins TRBV2 to TRBJ1-5, with D maybe TRBD1 (6 bases). CDR1 and CDR2 (germline): SNHLY, FYNNEI. The CDR3 totals 16 residues. The germline V and J ends were trimmed by 4 bases and 4 bases, with 17 bases remaining between them. For the CDR3, the DNA is TGTGCCAGCAGTGGAACCGGGACACCGAAGAATCAGCCCCAGCATTTT. It encodes CASSGTGTPKNQPQHF.

Here the CDR3 reads CSVGLGGGTEAFF. The DNA of the CDR3 is TGCAGCGTGGGTTTGGGAGGGGGCACTGAAGCTTTCTTT. The chain combines TRBV29-1 with TRBJ1-1, with D possibly being TRBD1 (6 bases). Between the trimmed V and J ends, which lost 6 bases and 4 bases, there was a span of 15 bases. The germline CDR1 and CDR2 sequences are SQVTM and ANQGSEA. The CDR3 is made up of 13 amino acids.

The rearrangement joins TRBV6-1 to TRBJ1-4, with 7 bases matching TRBD1. The CDR3 extends over 13 amino acids. In germline, CDR1 is MNHNS, CDR2 SASEGT. The V and J ends lost 4 bases and 10 bases, in that order; junction bases with no gene match: 6. Here the CDR3 reads CASSGDRVAKLFF. Here the CDR3 DNA reads TGTGCCAGCAGTGGAGACAGGGTGGCAAAACTGTTTTTT.

The chain carries TRBV19 and TRBJ1-2; a possible D gene is TRBD1 (5 bases). Per the germline V gene, CDR1 is LNHDA and CDR2 is SQIVND (reference sequence). V was pared by 3 bases and J by 3 bases, with 20 bases between. This CDR3 contains 17 residues. The CDR3 region has the DNA TGTGCCAGTAGTATGTTAACCCAGGGAGGTCAGGACTATGGCTACACCTTC. This codes for CASSMLTQGGQDYGYTF.

The chain's CDR3 is CASSHRTGYGNTIYF. The CDR3 DNA sequence: TGTGCCAGCAGCCACCGGACAGGGTACGGAAACACCATATATTTT. V is TRBV7-9 and J is TRBJ1-3; 8 bases line up with TRBD1. CDR1 and CDR2 (germline): SEHNR, FQNEAQ (reference sequence). With V trimmed by 5 bases and J by 4 bases, 7 bases remained unmatched. The CDR3 length is 15 residues.

The chain joins TRBV30 to TRBJ2-1; D perhaps matches TRBD1 (5 bases). Per the germline V gene, CDR1 is GTSNPN and CDR2 is SVGIG (reference sequence). The V gene lost 1 base and the J gene lost 7 bases, with 14 bases spanning the gap. The CDR3 has 14 residues. CDR3 protein: CAWSEQVSLNEQFF. Here the CDR3 DNA reads TGTGCCTGGAGTGAACAGGTGTCTTTGAATGAGCAGTTCTTC. The full variable domain, with the rest looked up from reference TRBV30 and TRBJ2-1, is SQTIHQWPATLVQPVGSPLSLECTVEGTSNPNLYWYRQAAGRGLQLLFYSVGIGQISSEVPQNLSASRPQDRQFILSSKKLLLSDSGFYLCAWSEQVSLNEQFFGPGTRLTVL.

The chain is built from TRBV5-4 and TRBJ1-2, with 9 bases identical to TRBD1. The CDR3 consists of 13 residues. After removal of 7 bases from V and 4 bases from J, the junction contained 5 bases not matched to a gene. Germline assignment: CDR1 SGHNT and CDR2 YYREEE (reference sequence). CDR3 residues: CASWTGDIYGYTF. In DNA, the CDR3 is TGTGCCAGCTGGACAGGGGATATCTATGGCTACACCTTC.

In its sample, this clone was seen once. The chain links TRBV25-1 to TRBJ1-2, with a possible D match to TRBD1 (6 bases). Trimming left V 3 bases short and J 4 bases short, with 12 bases between. This CDR3 has 14 amino acids. Germline V gene data show CDR1 as MGHDK and CDR2 as SYGVNS. The CDR3 sequence is CASSEAGVSYGYTF. For the CDR3, the DNA is TGTGCCAGCAGTGAGGCAGGGGTCTCCTATGGCTACACCTTC.

V gene TRBV21-1 combines with J gene TRBJ2-7; TRBD2 was called by the table and not checked on the DNA. TRBV21-1 is designated a pseudogene. The CDR3 is made up of 18 amino acids. CDR3 residues: CASSTNGTSGRCFHEQYF. The CDR3 DNA is TGTGCCAGCAGCACAAACGGGACTAGCGGGAGGTGTTTCCACGAGCAGTACTTC.